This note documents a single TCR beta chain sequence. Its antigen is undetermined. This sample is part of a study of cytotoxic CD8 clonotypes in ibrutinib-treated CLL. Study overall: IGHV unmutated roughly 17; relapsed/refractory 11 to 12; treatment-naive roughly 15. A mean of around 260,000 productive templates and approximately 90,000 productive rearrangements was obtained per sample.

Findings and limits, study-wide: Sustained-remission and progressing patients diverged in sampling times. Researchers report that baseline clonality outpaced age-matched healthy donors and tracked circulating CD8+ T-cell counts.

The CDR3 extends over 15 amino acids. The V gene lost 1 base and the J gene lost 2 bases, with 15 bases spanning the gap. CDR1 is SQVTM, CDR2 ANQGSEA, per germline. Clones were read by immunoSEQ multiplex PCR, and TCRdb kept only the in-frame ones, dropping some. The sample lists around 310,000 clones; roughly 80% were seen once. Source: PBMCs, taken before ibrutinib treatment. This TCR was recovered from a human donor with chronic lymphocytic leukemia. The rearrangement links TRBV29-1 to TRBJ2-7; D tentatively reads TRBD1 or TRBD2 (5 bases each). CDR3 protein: CSVEGRRGRTYEQYF. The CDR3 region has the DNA TGCAGCGTTGAAGGGCGACGGGGCCGAACCTACGAGCAGTACTTC.